This TCR beta chain was captured in a study of T cell responses to AZD1222 COVID-19 vaccine. Study-level points and caveats: Nearly half of the spike-specific TCRs reportedly recognize variant regions that carry no mutations.

The repertoire was sequenced with immunoSEQ multiplex PCR; TCRdb's copy has only in-frame clones and lacks some. Among 180,000 or so clones, 94% were seen once, and the ten largest hold approximately 0.69%. Germline V gene data show CDR1 as SGDLS and CDR2 as YYNGEE. V was clipped by 1 base and J by 3 bases; unmatched bases: 14. CDR3 length: 18 residues. Notes on this clone: Its antigen is not identified.

The specimen was peripheral blood, collected on day 0 of AZD1222 vaccination. V and J are TRBV9 and TRBJ1-1, with 8 bases that match TRBD1. The receptor's source is an adult in good health. The CDR3 DNA reads TGTGCCAGCAGCGTATCAGGGACAGGCACCCCCGGAGACACTGAAGCTTTCTTT. Encoded protein: CASSVSGTGTPGDTEAFF.